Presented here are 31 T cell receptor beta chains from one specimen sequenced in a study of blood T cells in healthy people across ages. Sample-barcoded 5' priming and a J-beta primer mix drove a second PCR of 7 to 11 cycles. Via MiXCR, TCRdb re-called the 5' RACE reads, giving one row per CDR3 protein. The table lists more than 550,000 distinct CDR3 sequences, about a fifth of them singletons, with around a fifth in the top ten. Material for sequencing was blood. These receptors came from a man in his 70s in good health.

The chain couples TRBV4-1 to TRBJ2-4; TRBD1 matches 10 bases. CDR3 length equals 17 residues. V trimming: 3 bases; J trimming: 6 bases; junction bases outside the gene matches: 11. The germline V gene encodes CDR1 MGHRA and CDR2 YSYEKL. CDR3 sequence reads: CASSQDGTGVLGNIQYF. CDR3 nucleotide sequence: TGCGCCAGCAGCCAGGACGGGACAGGGGTTTTGGGAAACATTCAGTACTTC.

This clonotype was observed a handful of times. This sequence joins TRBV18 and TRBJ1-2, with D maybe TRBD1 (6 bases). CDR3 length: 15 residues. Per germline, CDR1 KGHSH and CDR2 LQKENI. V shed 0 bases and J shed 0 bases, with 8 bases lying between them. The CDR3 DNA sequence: TGTGCCAGCTCACCACCGGACAGAGCTAACTATGGCTACACCTTC. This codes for CASSPPDRANYGYTF.

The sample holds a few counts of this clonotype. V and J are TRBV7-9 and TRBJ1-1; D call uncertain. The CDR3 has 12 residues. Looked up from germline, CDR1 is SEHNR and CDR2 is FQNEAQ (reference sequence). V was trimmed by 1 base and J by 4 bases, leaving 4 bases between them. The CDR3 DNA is TGTGCCAGCAGCTTAGATTTCACTGAAGCTTTCTTT. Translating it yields CASSLDFTEAFF.

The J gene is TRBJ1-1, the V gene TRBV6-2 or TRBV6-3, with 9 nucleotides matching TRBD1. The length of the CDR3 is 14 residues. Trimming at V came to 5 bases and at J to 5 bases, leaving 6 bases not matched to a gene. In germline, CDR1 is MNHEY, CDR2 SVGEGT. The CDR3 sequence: CASSLQGAVTEAFF. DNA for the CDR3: TGTGCCAGCAGTCTACAGGGGGCGGTTACTGAAGCTTTCTTT.

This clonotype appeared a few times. CDR3 coding DNA: TGTGCCAGCAGCGACACCCACCAAGAGACCCAGTACTTC. It is translated as CASSDTHQETQYF. The chain carries TRBV11-3 and TRBJ2-5; D is unresolved. The germline V and J ends were trimmed by 5 bases and 0 bases, with 7 bases remaining between them. Germline CDR1 and CDR2: SGHNT and YENEEA. This CDR3 contains 13 residues.

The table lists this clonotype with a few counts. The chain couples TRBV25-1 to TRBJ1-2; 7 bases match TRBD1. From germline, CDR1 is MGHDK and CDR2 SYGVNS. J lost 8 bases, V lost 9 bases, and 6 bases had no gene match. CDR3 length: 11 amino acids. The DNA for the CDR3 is TGTGCCAGTACAGGGGCCGGCGGCTACACCTTC. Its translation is CASTGAGGYTF.

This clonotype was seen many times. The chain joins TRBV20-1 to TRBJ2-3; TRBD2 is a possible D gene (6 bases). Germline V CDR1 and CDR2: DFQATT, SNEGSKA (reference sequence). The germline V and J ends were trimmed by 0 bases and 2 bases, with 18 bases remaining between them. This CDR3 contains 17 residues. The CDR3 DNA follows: TGCAGTGCTAGAGATTTACCGGGAGTGAAGCACACAGATACGCAGTATTTT. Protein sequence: CSARDLPGVKHTDTQYF.

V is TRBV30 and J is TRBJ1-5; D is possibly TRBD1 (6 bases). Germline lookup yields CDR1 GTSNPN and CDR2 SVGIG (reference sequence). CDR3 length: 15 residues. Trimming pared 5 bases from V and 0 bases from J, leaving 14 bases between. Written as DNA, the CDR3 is TGTGCCTGGGGCCTTAAGGGGGGTAGCAATCAGCCCCAGCATTTT. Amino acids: CAWGLKGGSNQPQHF.

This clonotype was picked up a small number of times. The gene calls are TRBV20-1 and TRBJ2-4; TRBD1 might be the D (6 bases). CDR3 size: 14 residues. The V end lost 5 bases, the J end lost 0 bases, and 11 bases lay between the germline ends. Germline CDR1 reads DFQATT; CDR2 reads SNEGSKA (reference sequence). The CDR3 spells CSAPQGLAKNIQYF. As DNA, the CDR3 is TGCAGTGCTCCACAGGGCCTAGCCAAAAACATTCAGTACTTC.

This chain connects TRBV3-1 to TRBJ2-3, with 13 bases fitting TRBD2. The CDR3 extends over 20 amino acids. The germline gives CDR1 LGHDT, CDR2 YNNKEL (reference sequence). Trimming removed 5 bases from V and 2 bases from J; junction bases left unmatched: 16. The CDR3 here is CASSDWPRLAGGLYTDTQYF. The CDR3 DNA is TGTGCCAGCAGCGACTGGCCGCGACTAGCGGGGGGCCTCTACACAGATACGCAGTATTTT.

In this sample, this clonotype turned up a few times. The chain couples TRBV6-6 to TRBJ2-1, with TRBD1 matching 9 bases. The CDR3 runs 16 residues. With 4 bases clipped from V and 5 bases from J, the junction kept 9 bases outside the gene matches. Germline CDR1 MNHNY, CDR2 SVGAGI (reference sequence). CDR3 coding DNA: TGTGCCAGCAGTTCCACCGACAGGGGGACGAACAATGAGCAGTTCTTC. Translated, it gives CASSSTDRGTNNEQFF.

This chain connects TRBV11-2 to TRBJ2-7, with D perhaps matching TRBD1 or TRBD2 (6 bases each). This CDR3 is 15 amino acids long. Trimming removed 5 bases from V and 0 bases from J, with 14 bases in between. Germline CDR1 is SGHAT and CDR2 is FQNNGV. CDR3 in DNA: TGTGCCAGCAGCCGTGACGGGGGCCTCTCCTACGAGCAGTACTTC. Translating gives CASSRDGGLSYEQYF. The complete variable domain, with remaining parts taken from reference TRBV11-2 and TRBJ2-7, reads EAGVAQSPRYKIIEKRQSVAFWCNPISGHATLYWYQQILGQGPKLLIQFQNNGVVDDSQLPKDRFSAERLKGVDSTLKIQPAKLEDSAVYLCASSRDGGLSYEQYFGPGTRLTVT.

The CDR3 loop reads CASSYNIQGPDEQFF. DNA of the CDR3: TGTGCCAGCAGTTACAACATCCAGGGTCCGGATGAGCAGTTCTTC. The chain recombines TRBV7-9 with TRBJ2-7; D might be TRBD1 (5 bases). The J call may be mistaken, given a closer DNA end match to TRBJ2-1. Germline V CDR1 and CDR2: SEHNR, FQNEAQ (reference sequence). The CDR3 is made up of 15 amino acids.

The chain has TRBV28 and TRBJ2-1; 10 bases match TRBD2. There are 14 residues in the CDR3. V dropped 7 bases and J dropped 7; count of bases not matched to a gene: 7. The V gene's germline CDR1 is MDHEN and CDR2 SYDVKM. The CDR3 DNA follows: TGTGCCAGCACTGTAGCGGGAGGTCTTAATGAGCAGTTCTTC. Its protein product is CASTVAGGLNEQFF.

In DNA form, the CDR3 reads TGTGCCAGCAGTTCCAAGGGACAGGGTAGCGGCTACACCTTC. Translation: CASSSKGQGSGYTF. This chain uses TRBV12-3 or TRBV12-4 with TRBJ1-2, with 9 positions matching TRBD1. V dropped 4 bases and J dropped 8; count of bases not matched to a gene: 8. The CDR3 is made up of 14 amino acids.

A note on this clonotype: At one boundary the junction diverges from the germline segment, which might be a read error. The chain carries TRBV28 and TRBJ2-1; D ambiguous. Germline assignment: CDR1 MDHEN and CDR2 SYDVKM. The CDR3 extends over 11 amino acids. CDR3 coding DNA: TGTGACAGCAGCACCTACAATGAGCAGTTCTTC. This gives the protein CDSSTYNEQFF.

This CDR3 reads CSAREPLKLGLRGYNEQFF. The CDR3 nucleotides read TGCAGTGCTAGAGAACCCTTAAAGTTGGGGCTCAGGGGGTACAATGAGCAGTTCTTC. V is TRBV20-1 and J is TRBJ2-1, with TRBD1 identical over 7 bases. The CDR3 contains 19 residues. CDR1 is DFQATT, CDR2 SNEGSKA, per germline (reference sequence). The V segment lost 0 bases and the J segment 4 bases; nucleotides outside the gene matches: 18.

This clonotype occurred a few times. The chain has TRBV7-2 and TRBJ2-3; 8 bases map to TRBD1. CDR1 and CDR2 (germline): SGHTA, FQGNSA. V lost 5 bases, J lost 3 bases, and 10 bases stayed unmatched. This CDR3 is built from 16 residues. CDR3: CASSLRTGSGTDTQYF. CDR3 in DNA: TGTGCCAGCAGCCTACGGACAGGGTCTGGAACAGATACGCAGTATTTT.

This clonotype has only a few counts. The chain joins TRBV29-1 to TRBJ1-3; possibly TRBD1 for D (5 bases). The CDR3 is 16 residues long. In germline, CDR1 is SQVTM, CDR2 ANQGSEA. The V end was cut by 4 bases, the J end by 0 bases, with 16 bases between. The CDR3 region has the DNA TGCAGCGTTGGGGACTTAACCAAGAGCTCTGGAAACACCATATATTTT. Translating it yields CSVGDLTKSSGNTIYF.

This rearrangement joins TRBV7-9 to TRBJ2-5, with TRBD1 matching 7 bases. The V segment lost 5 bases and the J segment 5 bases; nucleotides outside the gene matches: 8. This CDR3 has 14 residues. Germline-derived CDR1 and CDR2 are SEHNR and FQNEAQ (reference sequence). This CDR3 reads CASSPTGSQETQYF. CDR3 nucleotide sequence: TGTGCCAGCAGCCCGACAGGGAGTCAGGAGACCCAGTACTTC.

The CDR3 nucleotides are TGTGCCAGCAGTTCGCCCCACAGGGGCCCTGGAAACACCATATATTTT. This encodes CASSSPHRGPGNTIYF. The chain carries TRBV12-3 or TRBV12-4 and TRBJ1-3, with TRBD1 matching 7 bases. V dropped 4 bases and J dropped 2; count of bases not matched to a gene: 8. This CDR3 region has 16 residues.

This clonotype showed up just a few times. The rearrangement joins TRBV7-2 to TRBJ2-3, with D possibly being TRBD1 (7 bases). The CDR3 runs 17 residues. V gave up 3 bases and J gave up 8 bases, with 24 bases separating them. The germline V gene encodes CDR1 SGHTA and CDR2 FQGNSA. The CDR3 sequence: CASSFGWRDRRYGTQYF. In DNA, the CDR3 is TGTGCCAGCAGCTTTGGATGGAGGGACAGAAGATATGGTACGCAGTATTTT.

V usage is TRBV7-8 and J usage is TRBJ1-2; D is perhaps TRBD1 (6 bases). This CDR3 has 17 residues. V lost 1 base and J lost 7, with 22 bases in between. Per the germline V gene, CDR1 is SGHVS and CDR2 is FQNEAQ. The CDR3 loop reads CASSLGEDITGSGGYTF. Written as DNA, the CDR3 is TGTGCCAGCAGCTTAGGCGAGGATATAACAGGGTCTGGTGGCTACACCTTC.

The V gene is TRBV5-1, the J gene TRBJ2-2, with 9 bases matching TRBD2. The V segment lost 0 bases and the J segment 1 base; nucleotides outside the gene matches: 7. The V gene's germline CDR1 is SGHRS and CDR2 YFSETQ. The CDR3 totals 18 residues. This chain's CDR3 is CASSLVFLTSGNTGELFF. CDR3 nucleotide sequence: TGCGCCAGCAGCTTGGTATTTTTGACTAGCGGGAACACCGGGGAGCTGTTTTTT. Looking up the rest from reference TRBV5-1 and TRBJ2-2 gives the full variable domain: KAGVTQTPRYLIKTRGQQVTLSCSPISGHRSVSWYQQTPGQGLQFLFEYFSETQRNKGNFPGRFSGRQFSNSRSEMNVSTLELGDSALYLCASSLVFLTSGNTGELFFGEGSRLTVL.

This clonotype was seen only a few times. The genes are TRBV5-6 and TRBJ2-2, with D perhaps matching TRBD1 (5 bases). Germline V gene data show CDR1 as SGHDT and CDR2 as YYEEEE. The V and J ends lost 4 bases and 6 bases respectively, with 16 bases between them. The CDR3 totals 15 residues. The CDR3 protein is CASSATQGVAGELFF. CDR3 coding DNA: TGTGCCAGCAGCGCCACTCAAGGGGTGGCCGGGGAGCTGTTTTTT.

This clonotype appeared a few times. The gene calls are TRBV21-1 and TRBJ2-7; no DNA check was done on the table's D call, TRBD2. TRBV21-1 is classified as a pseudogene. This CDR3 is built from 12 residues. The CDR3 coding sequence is TGTGCCAGCAGCAAAAGGGAGACCGGGCAGTACGTC. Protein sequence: CASSKRETGQYV.

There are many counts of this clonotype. CDR3 protein: CASSLVGGKISYNEQFF. CDR3 sequence (DNA): TGTGCCAGCAGCTTAGTTGGGGGGAAGATCTCCTACAATGAGCAGTTCTTC. The rearrangement uses TRBV7-2 and TRBJ2-1; TRBD2 might be the D (6 bases). The CDR3 consists of 17 residues. CDR1 and CDR2 (germline): SGHTA, FQGNSA. V was pared by 1 base and J by 0 bases, with 13 bases between.

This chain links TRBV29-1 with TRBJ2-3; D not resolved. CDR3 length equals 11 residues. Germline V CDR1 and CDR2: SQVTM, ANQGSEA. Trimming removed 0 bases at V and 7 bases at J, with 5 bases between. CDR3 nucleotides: TGCAGCGTTGAAGAGGGCCATACGCAGTATTTT. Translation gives CSVEEGHTQYF.

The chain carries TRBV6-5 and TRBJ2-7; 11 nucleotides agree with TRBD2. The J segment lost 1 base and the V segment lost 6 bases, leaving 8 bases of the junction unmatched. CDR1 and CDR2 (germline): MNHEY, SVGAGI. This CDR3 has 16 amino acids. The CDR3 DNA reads TGTGCCAGCAGAAGGAGCGGGACTAGCGGATCCTACGAGCAGTACGTC. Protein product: CASRRSGTSGSYEQYV.

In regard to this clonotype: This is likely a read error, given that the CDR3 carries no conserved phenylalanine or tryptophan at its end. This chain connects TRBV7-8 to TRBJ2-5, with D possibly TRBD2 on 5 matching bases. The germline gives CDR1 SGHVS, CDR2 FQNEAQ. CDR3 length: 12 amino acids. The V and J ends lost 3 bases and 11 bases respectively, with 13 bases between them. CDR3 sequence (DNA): TGTGCCAGCAGCTTTACTTTGGGAGAGCAGTACGTC. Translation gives CASSFTLGEQYV.

The CDR3 sequence is CSAGGLDTQYF. For the CDR3, the DNA is TGCAGTGCTGGAGGGCTCGATACGCAGTATTTT. The chain couples TRBV20-1 to TRBJ2-3; the D gene is possibly TRBD2 (6 bases). This CDR3 region has 11 residues. The V gene lost 5 bases and the J gene lost 6 bases, with 9 bases spanning the gap. In germline, CDR1 is DFQATT, CDR2 SNEGSKA (reference sequence).